The clone carrying this T cell receptor (beta chain) was detected many times. Other DNA sequences in this specimen translate into the identical CDR3. The data were obtained in a study of blood T cell repertoires in COVID-19. Whole-study context: The samples span acute and convalescent COVID-19 from the United States, Italy and Spain. From T cells, B-cell-depleted T cells, or PBMCs came the material, which was cDNA or gDNA.

The authors' processing: Reference gene primer amplification yielded estimated nucleated cell counts. Sequencing was performed with immunoSEQ multiplex PCR; in TCRdb, only in-frame clones are kept and a portion is missing. Clonal size and the V and J genes are those of that table, whereas D and trimming came from the DNA. The table shows approximately 200,000 clones, with approximately 84% occurring only once. V was trimmed by 2 bases and J by 1 base, leaving 9 bases between them. The CDR3 runs 14 residues. This TCR came from a woman between 55 and 75 years old with acute or convalescent COVID-19. The rearrangement joins TRBV5-3 to TRBJ1-1; the D gene is possibly TRBD1 (5 bases). TRBV5-3 has ORF status, its function being uncertain. Sequencing was performed on peripheral blood. Here the CDR3 DNA reads TGTGCCAGAAGCTTAGGGGTCGGGAACACTGAAGCTTTCTTT. Translation: CARSLGVGNTEAFF.